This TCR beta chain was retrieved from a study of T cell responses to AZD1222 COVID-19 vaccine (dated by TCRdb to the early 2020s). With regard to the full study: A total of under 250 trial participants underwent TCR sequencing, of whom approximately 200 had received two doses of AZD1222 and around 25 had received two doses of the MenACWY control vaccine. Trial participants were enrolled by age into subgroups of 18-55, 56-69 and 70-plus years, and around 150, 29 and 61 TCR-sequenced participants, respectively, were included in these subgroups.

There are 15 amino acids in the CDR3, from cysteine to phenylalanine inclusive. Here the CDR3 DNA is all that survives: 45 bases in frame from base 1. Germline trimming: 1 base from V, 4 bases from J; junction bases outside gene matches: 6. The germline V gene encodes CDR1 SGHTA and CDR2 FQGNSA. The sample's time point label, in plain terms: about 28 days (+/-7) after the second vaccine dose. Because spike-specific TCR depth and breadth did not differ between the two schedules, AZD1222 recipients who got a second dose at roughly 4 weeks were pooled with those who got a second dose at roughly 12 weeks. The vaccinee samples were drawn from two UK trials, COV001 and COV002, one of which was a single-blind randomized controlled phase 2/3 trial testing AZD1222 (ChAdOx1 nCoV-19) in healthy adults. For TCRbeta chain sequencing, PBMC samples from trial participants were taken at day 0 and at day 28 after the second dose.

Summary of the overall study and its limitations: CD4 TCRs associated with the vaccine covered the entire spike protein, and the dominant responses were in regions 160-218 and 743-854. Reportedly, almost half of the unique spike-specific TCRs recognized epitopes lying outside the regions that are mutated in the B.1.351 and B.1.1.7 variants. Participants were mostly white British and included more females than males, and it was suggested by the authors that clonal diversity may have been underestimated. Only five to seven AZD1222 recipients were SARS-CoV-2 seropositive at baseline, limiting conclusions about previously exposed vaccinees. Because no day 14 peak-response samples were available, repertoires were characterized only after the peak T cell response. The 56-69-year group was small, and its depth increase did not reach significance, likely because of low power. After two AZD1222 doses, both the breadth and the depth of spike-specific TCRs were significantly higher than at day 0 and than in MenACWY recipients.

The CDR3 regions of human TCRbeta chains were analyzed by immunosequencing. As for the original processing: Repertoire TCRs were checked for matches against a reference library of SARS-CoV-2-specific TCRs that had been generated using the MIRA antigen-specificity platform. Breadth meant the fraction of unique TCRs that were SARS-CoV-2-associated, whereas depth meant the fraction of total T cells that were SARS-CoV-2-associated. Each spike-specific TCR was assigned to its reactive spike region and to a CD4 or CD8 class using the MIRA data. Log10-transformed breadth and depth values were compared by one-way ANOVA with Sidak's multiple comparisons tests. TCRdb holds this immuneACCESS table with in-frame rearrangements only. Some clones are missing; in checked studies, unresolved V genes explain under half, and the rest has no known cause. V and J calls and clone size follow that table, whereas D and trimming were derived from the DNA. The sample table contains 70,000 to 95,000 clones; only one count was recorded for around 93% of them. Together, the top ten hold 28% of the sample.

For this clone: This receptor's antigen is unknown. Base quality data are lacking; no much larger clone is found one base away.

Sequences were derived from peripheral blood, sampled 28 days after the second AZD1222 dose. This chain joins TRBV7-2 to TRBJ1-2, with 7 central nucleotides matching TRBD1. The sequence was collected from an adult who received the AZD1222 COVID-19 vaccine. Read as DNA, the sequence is TGTGCCAGCAGCTTAGATTATGGACAGGCCTATGGCTACACCTTC. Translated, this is CASSLDYGQAYGYTF.